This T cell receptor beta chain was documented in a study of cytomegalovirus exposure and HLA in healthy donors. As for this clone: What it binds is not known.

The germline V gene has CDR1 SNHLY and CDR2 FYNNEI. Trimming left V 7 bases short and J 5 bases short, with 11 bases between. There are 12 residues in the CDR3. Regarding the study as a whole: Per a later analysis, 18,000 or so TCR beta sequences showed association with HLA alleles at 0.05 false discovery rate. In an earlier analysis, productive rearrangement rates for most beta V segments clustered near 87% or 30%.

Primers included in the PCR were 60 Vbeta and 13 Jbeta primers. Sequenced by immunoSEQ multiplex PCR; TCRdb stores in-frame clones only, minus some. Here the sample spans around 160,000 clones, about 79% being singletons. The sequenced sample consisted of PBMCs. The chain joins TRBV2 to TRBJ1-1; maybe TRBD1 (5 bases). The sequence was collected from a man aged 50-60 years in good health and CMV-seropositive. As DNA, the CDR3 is TGTGCCAGCACAGGGTCAGGGACTGAAGCTTTCTTT. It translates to CASTGSGTEAFF.